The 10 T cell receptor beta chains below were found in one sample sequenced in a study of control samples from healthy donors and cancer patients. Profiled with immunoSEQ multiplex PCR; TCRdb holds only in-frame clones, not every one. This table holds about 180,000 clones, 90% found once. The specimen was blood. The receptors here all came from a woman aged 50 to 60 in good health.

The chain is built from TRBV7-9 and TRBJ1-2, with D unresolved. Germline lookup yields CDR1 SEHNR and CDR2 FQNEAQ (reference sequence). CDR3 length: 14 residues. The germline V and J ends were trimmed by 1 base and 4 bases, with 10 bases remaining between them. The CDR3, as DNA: TGTGCCAGCAGCTTAGGTGGAGGAAGCTATGGCTACACCTTC. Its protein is CASSLGGGSYGYTF.

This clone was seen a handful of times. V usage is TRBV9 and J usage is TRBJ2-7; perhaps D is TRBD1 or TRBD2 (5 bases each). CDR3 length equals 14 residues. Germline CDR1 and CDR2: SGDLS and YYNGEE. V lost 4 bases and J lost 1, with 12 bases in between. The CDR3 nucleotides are TGTGCCAGCAGCCTCCGGGACGGATCCTACGAGCAGTACTTC. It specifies CASSLRDGSYEQYF.

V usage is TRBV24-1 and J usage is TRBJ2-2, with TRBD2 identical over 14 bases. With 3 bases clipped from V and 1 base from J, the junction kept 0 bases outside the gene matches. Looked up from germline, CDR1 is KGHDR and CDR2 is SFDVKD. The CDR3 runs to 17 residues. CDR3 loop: CATSDGTSGRNTGELFF. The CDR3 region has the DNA TGTGCCACCAGTGATGGGACTAGCGGGAGGAACACCGGGGAGCTGTTTTTT.

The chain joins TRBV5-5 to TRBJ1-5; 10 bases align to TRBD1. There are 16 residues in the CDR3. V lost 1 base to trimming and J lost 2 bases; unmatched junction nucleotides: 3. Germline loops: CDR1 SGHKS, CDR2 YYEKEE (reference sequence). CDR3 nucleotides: TGTGCCAGCAGCTTGCCCGGGACAGGGGGCAATCAGCCCCAGCATTTT. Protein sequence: CASSLPGTGGNQPQHF.

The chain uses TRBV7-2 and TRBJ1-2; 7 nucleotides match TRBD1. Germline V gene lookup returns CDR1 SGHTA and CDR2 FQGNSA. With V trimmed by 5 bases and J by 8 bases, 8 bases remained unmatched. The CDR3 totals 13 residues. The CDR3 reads CASSPRQGNGYTF. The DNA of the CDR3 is TGTGCCAGCAGCCCCCGACAGGGAAACGGCTACACCTTC.

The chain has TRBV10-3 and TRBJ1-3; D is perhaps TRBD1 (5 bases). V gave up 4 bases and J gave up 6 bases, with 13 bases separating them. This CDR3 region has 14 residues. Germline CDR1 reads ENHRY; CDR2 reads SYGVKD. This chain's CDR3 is CAISAQGGSNTIYF. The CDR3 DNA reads TGTGCCATCAGTGCTCAGGGTGGTTCAAACACCATATATTTT.

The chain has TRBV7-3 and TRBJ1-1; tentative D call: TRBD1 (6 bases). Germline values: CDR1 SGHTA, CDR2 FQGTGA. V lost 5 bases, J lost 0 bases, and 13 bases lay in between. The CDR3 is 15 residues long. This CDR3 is CASSPGGALNTEAFF. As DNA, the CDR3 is TGTGCCAGCAGCCCCGGGGGGGCCTTGAACACTGAAGCTTTCTTT.

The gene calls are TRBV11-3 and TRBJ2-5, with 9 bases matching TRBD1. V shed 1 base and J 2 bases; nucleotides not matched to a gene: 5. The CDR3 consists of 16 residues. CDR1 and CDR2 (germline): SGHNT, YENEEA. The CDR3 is CASSLAGTGLQETQYF. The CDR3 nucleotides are TGTGCCAGCAGCTTAGCCGGGACAGGGTTACAAGAGACCCAGTACTTC.

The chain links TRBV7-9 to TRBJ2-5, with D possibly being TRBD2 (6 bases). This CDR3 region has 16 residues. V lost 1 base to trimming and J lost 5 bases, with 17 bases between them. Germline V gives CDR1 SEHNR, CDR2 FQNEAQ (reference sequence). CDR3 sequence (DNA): TGTGCCAGCAGCTTAGGCGGGACGGACGTGAAGGAGACCCAGTACTTC. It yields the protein CASSLGGTDVKETQYF.

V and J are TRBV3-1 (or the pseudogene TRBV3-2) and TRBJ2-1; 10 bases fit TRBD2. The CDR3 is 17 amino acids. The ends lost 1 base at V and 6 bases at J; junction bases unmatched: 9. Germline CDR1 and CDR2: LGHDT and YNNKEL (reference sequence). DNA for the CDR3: TGTGCCAGCAGCCAAGGTGGAGCTCTAGCGGGAGCCAATGAGCAGTTCTTC. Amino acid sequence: CASSQGGALAGANEQFF.